The 14 T cell receptor beta chains presented below share a single source sample, sequenced in a study of IL-17A CD8 T cells in psoriatic arthritis synovium. After 1.5 hours of PMA and ionomycin stimulation, cells were labeled by IL-17A and IFNgamma secretion assays. Psoriatic arthritis patients had synovial fluid drawn from joints that were actively inflamed. The protocol was immunoSEQ multiplex PCR, while the TCRdb copy is restricted to in-frame clones and leaves out a portion. This table has about 1,900 clones, 70% appearing once. The source material was IL-17A+ (IFN-gamma+/-) memory CD8+ T cells from synovial fluid. Sample subset: IL-17A+IFNgamma+/- memory CD8+ (Tc17) cells. These receptors all come from a human donor with psoriatic arthritis.

This clone was seen only a few times. The chain carries TRBV4-2 and TRBJ1-2, with 9 bases that match TRBD1. CDR3 length: 14 residues. Germline V lookup: CDR1 LGHNA, CDR2 YNFKEQ. J was trimmed by 6 bases and V by 2 bases; bases with no gene match: 4. The CDR3 loop is CASSQLTGGDGYTF. The CDR3 DNA reads TGTGCCAGCAGCCAACTGACAGGGGGGGATGGCTACACCTTC.

V usage is TRBV11-3 and J usage is TRBJ2-3; 8 nucleotides match TRBD2. CDR3 length: 15 residues. The trim removed 1 base at V and 4 bases at J, leaving 4 bases unmatched. In germline, CDR1 is SGHNT, CDR2 YENEEA. The CDR3 bases are TGTGCCAGCAGCTTAGCGGGAGGGCCGGCAGATACGCAGTATTTT. Translation gives CASSLAGGPADTQYF.

A single count supports this clone. The chain combines TRBV19 with TRBJ2-3, with D possibly matching TRBD2 (5 bases). This CDR3 has 13 amino acids. V was trimmed by 3 bases and J by 6 bases, leaving 10 bases between them. Per germline, CDR1 LNHDA and CDR2 SQIVND (reference sequence). The CDR3: CASSMRADDTQYF. CDR3 DNA sequence: TGTGCCAGTAGTATGAGGGCGGATGATACGCAGTATTTT. Full variable domain (outside the CDR3, taken from reference TRBV19 and TRBJ2-3): DGGITQSPKYLFRKEGQNVTLSCEQNLNHDAMYWYRQDPGQGLRLIYYSQIVNDFQKGDIAEGYSVSREKKESFPLTVTSAQKNPTAFYLCASSMRADDTQYFGPGTRLTVL.

This clone was found a few times. The chain combines TRBV4-3 with TRBJ1-4, with 10 bases that match TRBD1. V gave up 3 bases and J gave up 5 bases; unmatched junction bases: 3. The CDR3 runs to 15 residues. CDR1 LGHNA and CDR2 YSLEER come from the germline V gene. This CDR3 is CASSQWTGGNEKLFF. DNA for the CDR3: TGCGCCAGCAGCCAGTGGACAGGGGGAAATGAAAAACTGTTTTTT.

The V call is TRBV5-1, the J call TRBJ2-2; the match to TRBD2 covers 12 bases. The CDR3 totals 20 residues. Germline V gene sequence: CDR1 SGHRS, CDR2 YFSETQ. The J segment lost 1 base and the V segment lost 3 bases, leaving 13 bases of the junction unmatched. The CDR3 here is CASSWRGLRTSGENTGELFF. The CDR3 region has the DNA TGCGCCAGCAGCTGGAGGGGTTTAAGGACTAGCGGGGAGAACACCGGGGAGCTGTTTTTT.

This sequence joins TRBV4-1 and TRBJ2-1; D remains ambiguous. The CDR3 loop spans 16 amino acids. V lost 1 base, J lost 4 bases, and 14 bases lay in between. In germline, CDR1 is MGHRA, CDR2 YSYEKL. The CDR3 spells CASSQAWVASYNEQFF. The CDR3 DNA follows: TGCGCCAGCAGCCAAGCTTGGGTAGCTTCATACAATGAGCAGTTCTTC.

The V call is TRBV7-3, the J call TRBJ2-1, with TRBD2 as a possible D gene (5 bases). V lost 2 bases and J lost 0, with 11 bases in between. The CDR3 is made up of 16 amino acids. Germline lookup yields CDR1 SGHTA and CDR2 FQGTGA. In nucleotides, the CDR3 is TGTGCCAGCAGCTTAGCTAGCCCGAGCTCCTACAATGAGCAGTTCTTC. This codes for CASSLASPSSYNEQFF. The complete variable domain, with remaining parts taken from reference TRBV7-3 and TRBJ2-1, reads GAGVSQTPSNKVTEKGKYVELRCDPISGHTALYWYRQSLGQGPEFLIYFQGTGAADDSGLPNDRFFAVRPEGSVSTLKIQRTERGDSAVYLCASSLASPSSYNEQFFGPGTRLTVL.

The rearrangement links TRBV4-3 to TRBJ2-3; no clear D gene. The ends were cut back, 0 bases at V and 0 bases at J, with 10 bases in the middle. Germline CDR1 is LGHNA and CDR2 is YSLEER. The CDR3 is 16 residues long. In DNA form, the CDR3 reads TGCGCCAGCAGCCAAGATTATGCGGCTAGCACAGATACGCAGTATTTT. Translation: CASSQDYAASTDTQYF.

This clone was observed once. The gene calls are TRBV5-1 and TRBJ2-1; 11 positions match TRBD2. Germline V gene lookup returns CDR1 SGHRS and CDR2 YFSETQ. V lost 3 bases to trimming and J lost 2 bases; unmatched junction nucleotides: 7. The CDR3 consists of 17 residues. The CDR3 bases are TGCGCCAGCAGCTCGGCTCTAGCGGGAGGACCCTACAATGAGCAGTTCTTC. Translating gives CASSSALAGGPYNEQFF. Combining the CDR3 with reference TRBV5-1 and TRBJ2-1 gives the whole variable domain KAGVTQTPRYLIKTRGQQVTLSCSPISGHRSVSWYQQTPGQGLQFLFEYFSETQRNKGNFPGRFSGRQFSNSRSEMNVSTLELGDSALYLCASSSALAGGPYNEQFFGPGTRLTVL.

CDR3 bases: TGTGCCTGGGACCAAACAGGGGGGAGTACAGATACGCAGTATTTT. Its translation: CAWDQTGGSTDTQYF. The chain recombines TRBV30 with TRBJ2-3; 8 bases map to TRBD1. The trim removed 5 bases at V and 3 bases at J, leaving 10 bases unmatched. CDR1 and CDR2 (germline): GTSNPN, SVGIG (reference sequence). This CDR3 has 15 residues.

This clone was observed a single time. The V call is TRBV6-4, the J call TRBJ2-1, with D perhaps TRBD1 (6 bases). The V end lost 0 bases, the J end lost 6 bases, and 15 bases lay between the germline ends. CDR3 size: 16 residues. The V gene's germline CDR1 is MRHNA and CDR2 SNTAGT. CDR3 sequence reads: CASSDSKAGASNEQFF. The CDR3, as DNA: TGTGCCAGCAGTGACTCGAAGGCAGGGGCTAGCAATGAGCAGTTCTTC.

This clone was picked up a small number of times. V and J are TRBV7-9 and TRBJ1-2; D not resolved. Trimming pared 2 bases from V and 3 bases from J, leaving 13 bases between. CDR1 is SEHNR, CDR2 FQNEAQ, per germline (reference sequence). The CDR3 has 15 residues. This CDR3 is CASSLSSRIHYGYTF. In nucleotides, the CDR3 is TGTGCCAGCAGCTTAAGTTCCCGGATTCACTATGGCTACACCTTC.

The chain is built from TRBV5-5 and TRBJ2-5; TRBD1 or TRBD2 may be the D gene (5 bases each). Trimming took 3 bases from V and 3 from J, leaving 27 bases between them. CDR3 length: 19 residues. Germline V gene sequence: CDR1 SGHKS, CDR2 YYEKEE (reference sequence). The CDR3 sequence is CASSYHHTQGVGWEETQYF. CDR3 in DNA: TGTGCCAGCAGCTATCACCACACTCAGGGAGTTGGTTGGGAAGAGACCCAGTACTTC.

The rearrangement links TRBV5-4 to TRBJ2-3, with 8 bases matching TRBD1. The CDR3 sequence is 15 residues long. The J segment lost 3 bases and the V segment lost 1 base, leaving 4 bases of the junction unmatched. Germline CDR1 reads SGHNT; CDR2 reads YYREEE (reference sequence). The CDR3 DNA reads as TGTGCCAGCAGCTTGACAGGGGGTCGGACAGATACGCAGTATTTT. Translating gives CASSLTGGRTDTQYF.